This is a list of T cell receptor beta chains from one sample in a study of blood T cell repertoires in COVID-19. Assay: immunoSEQ multiplex PCR; the TCRdb copy retains only in-frame clones and omits some. The sample includes some 250,000 clones, around 89% of them seen just once. Sequencing used PBMCs or T cells enriched from blood (not recorded which). These receptor sequences come from a man aged 35 to 55 who had recovered from COVID-19. Both conserved end residues are part of each CDR3. A D gene is named only where the DNA matches it firmly. Rows give clone size only sometimes, using once, few, many, or a class for an expanded clone.

CDR3aa,CDR3nt,d_gene,abundance,v_gene,j_gene
CAIRGTGEPLEEQFF,TGTGCCATCAGAGGGACAGGGGAGCCGCTAGAAGAGCAGTTCTTC,TRBD1,-,TRBV10-3,TRBJ2-1
CASSLGAHENTEAFF,TGCGCCAGCAGCTTGGGTGCGCATGAGAACACTGAAGCTTTCTTT,-,-,TRBV5-1,TRBJ1-1
CASSGRGGAGAFYFSYNEQFF,TGTGCCAGCAGTGGCCGGGGGGGAGCGGGAGCCTTTTATTTCTCCTACAATGAGCAGTTCTTC,TRBD2,-,TRBV2,TRBJ2-1
CASSQVSSGSNLYEQYF,TGCGCCAGCAGCCAAGTGTCTAGCGGGAGTAATCTCTACGAGCAGTACTTC,TRBD2,-,TRBV4-3,TRBJ2-7
CASSAQGRDSGANVLTF,TGTGCCAGCAGCGCTCAGGGGAGGGACTCTGGGGCCAACGTCCTGACTTTC,-,-,TRBV11-3,TRBJ2-6
CASGFVPTEKSTDTQYF,TGTGCTAGTGGTTTTGTCCCGACAGAGAAAAGCACAGATACGCAGTATTTT,-,-,TRBV12-5,TRBJ2-3
CASSLSTSGPSTDTQYF,TGTGCCAGCAGCTTGAGCACTAGCGGGCCTAGCACAGATACGCAGTATTTT,TRBD2,-,TRBV5-6,TRBJ2-3
CASSHNGRGTNSPLHF,TGTGCCAGCAGCCACAACGGCAGGGGTACGAATTCACCCCTCCACTTT,-,-,TRBV11-2,TRBJ1-6
CASSLATGGGYTF,TGTGCCAGCAGCTTAGCGACAGGGGGAGGCTACACCTTC,TRBD1,-,TRBV7-2,TRBJ1-2
CASSLEGHNTEAFF,TGCGCCAGCAGCTTAGAGGGACATAACACTGAAGCTTTCTTT,-,once,TRBV5-1,TRBJ1-1
CASSEGHRASPLHF,TGTGCCAGCAGTGAGGGACATCGAGCTTCACCCCTCCACTTT,-,-,TRBV25-1,TRBJ1-6
CARSLGQINEKLFF,TGTGCCAGAAGCTTGGGGCAGATTAATGAAAAACTGTTTTTT,-,-,TRBV5-3,TRBJ1-4
CASSDMGQGYSPSYEQYF,TGTGCCAGCAGTGATATGGGACAGGGGTACTCCCCCTCCTACGAGCAGTACTTC,TRBD1,-,TRBV2,TRBJ2-7
CASSQELAGHEQYF,TGTGCCAGCAGCCAAGAACTAGCGGGACACGAGCAGTACTTC,TRBD2,-,TRBV14,TRBJ2-7
CASSANRFMNTEAFF,TGTGCCAGCAGCGCTAACAGATTCATGAACACTGAAGCTTTCTTT,-,-,TRBV14,TRBJ1-1
CASSPGHYGYTF,TGTGCCAGCAGCCCAGGTCACTATGGCTACACCTTC,-,once,TRBV5-6,TRBJ1-2
CSADLGQGANEQFF,TGCAGCGCCGACCTCGGACAGGGGGCCAATGAGCAGTTCTTC,TRBD1,-,TRBV29-1,TRBJ2-1
CASSSGGGYEQYF,TGTGCCAGTAGTAGCGGGGGGGGATACGAGCAGTACTTC,TRBD2,-,TRBV19,TRBJ2-7
CASSPPGTSGYNEQFF,TGTGCCAGCTCACCTCCCGGGACTAGCGGGTACAATGAGCAGTTCTTC,TRBD2,-,TRBV18,TRBJ2-1
CASSVAEAQEGPNTGELFF,TGTGCCAGCAGCGTAGCTGAGGCACAGGAGGGGCCGAACACCGGGGAGCTGTTTTTT,-,-,TRBV9,TRBJ2-2
CSLQGIGSDTQYF,TGCAGCCTTCAGGGGATCGGCTCGGATACGCAGTATTTT,-,-,TRBV29-1,TRBJ2-3
CASSVVGGGRSEKLFF,TGTGCCAGCAGCGTAGTGGGCGGGGGACGAAGTGAAAAACTGTTTTTT,-,-,TRBV9,TRBJ1-4
CASSSTGGLDSPLHF,TGTGCCAGTAGTTCGACAGGGGGTTTGGATTCACCCCTCCACTTT,TRBD1,once,TRBV19,TRBJ1-6
CASSYHGGIGDEQYF,TGTGCCAGCAGCTATCACGGGGGGATAGGTGACGAGCAGTACTTC,TRBD2,-,TRBV6-2/TRBV6-3,TRBJ2-7
CASSEGLPRDTEAFF,TGTGCCAGCAGCGAGGGACTGCCGAGGGACACTGAAGCTTTCTTT,-,-,TRBV27,TRBJ1-1
CASSPKGTGQNTGELFF,TGTGCCAGCTCACCAAAAGGTACGGGACAGAACACCGGGGAGCTGTTTTTT,-,few,TRBV18,TRBJ2-2
CASRPRGHPTDTQYF,TGTGCCAGCAGACCACGGGGACACCCCACGGATACGCAGTATTTT,-,few,TRBV7-9,TRBJ2-3
CASSHTPDRDIRHEQYF,TGTGCCAGCAGTCATACTCCGGACAGGGATATTCGCCACGAGCAGTACTTC,TRBD1,-,TRBV6-6,TRBJ2-7
CASSYTGTSSDEQYF,TGTGCCAGCAGTTACACCGGGACTAGCAGCGATGAGCAGTACTTC,TRBD2,-,TRBV6-2/TRBV6-3,TRBJ2-7
CASSQPRGGRHYGYTF,TGTGCCAGCAGCCAACCCCGGGGGGGGAGGCACTATGGCTACACCTTC,-,-,TRBV3-1/TRBV3-2,TRBJ1-2
CAIRAGEKLFF,TGTGCCATCAGGGCCGGGGAAAAACTGTTTTTT,-,-,TRBV28,TRBJ1-4
CASRVDRRNTEAFF,TGTGCCAGCAGGGTAGACAGAAGGAACACTGAAGCTTTCTTT,-,-,TRBV2,TRBJ1-1
CASSLMSRRGASGGELFF,TGTGCCAGCAGTTTGATGTCGAGGCGGGGGGCCTCGGGCGGGGAGCTGTTTTTT,TRBD2,-,TRBV27,TRBJ2-2
CASSQGTGWPEAFF,TGTGCCAGCAGCCAGGGGACAGGGTGGCCTGAAGCTTTCTTT,TRBD1,many,TRBV14,TRBJ1-1
CASSQEGRGGGGYTF,TGTGCCAGCAGCCAAGAAGGGCGCGGGGGAGGGGGCTACACCTTC,-,once,TRBV3-1/TRBV3-2,TRBJ1-2
CASHPGGQGTNYGYTF,TGTGCCAGTCACCCGGGAGGGCAGGGGACTAACTATGGCTACACCTTC,-,-,TRBV19,TRBJ1-2
CASTPRGGLNTGELFF,TGTGCCAGCACCCCCCGCGGGGGGCTGAACACCGGGGAGCTGTTTTTT,TRBD2,once,TRBV7-2,TRBJ2-2
CASSVTSGNYNEQFF,TGTGCCAGCAGCGTGACTAGCGGGAACTACAATGAGCAGTTCTTC,TRBD2,-,TRBV9,TRBJ2-1
CASSFPDRGRETQYF,TGTGCCAGCAGCTTCCCCGACAGGGGTCGGGAGACCCAGTACTTC,TRBD1,-,TRBV27,TRBJ2-5
CASRQNRGGYEQYF,TGCGCCAGCAGGCAGAACAGGGGTGGCTACGAGCAGTACTTC,TRBD1,-,TRBV5-1,TRBJ2-7
CASSAGQGLDEQYF,TGTGCCAGCAGCGCCGGACAGGGGTTGGACGAGCAGTACTTC,TRBD1,-,TRBV9,TRBJ2-7
CASSPTGFTKKSSYNEQFF,TGTGCCAGCAGCCCGACCGGGTTTACGAAAAAAAGCTCCTACAATGAGCAGTTCTTC,-,-,TRBV6-4,TRBJ2-1
CASSLQTGFIETQYF,TGTGCCAGCAGCTTACAGACAGGGTTTATAGAGACCCAGTACTTC,TRBD1,-,TRBV5-4,TRBJ2-5
CAIWGGRDQPQHF,TGTGCCATCTGGGGGGGCCGGGATCAGCCCCAGCATTTT,-,-,TRBV10-3,TRBJ1-5
CASSFLDRGNGYTF,TGTGCCAGCAGCTTCCTGGACAGGGGGAATGGCTACACCTTC,TRBD1,few,TRBV11-2,TRBJ1-2
CASSQDSTGSNEKLFF,TGCGCCAGCAGCCAAGATAGTACAGGTTCTAATGAAAAACTGTTTTTT,-,-,TRBV4-3,TRBJ1-4
CASSPNPGETQYF,TGTGCCAGCTCACCAAACCCCGGGGAGACCCAGTACTTC,-,-,TRBV18,TRBJ2-5
CASSPSTGPYGYTF,TGTGCCAGCAGCCCTAGCACAGGGCCCTATGGCTACACCTTC,-,-,TRBV7-3,TRBJ1-2
CASSLRQGPPYEQYF,TGTGCCAGCAGCCTGAGACAGGGACCTCCCTACGAGCAGTACTTC,TRBD1,-,TRBV7-2,TRBJ2-7
CASKRVRGDGYTF,TGTGCCAGCAAGAGGGTCAGGGGTGATGGCTACACCTTC,-,-,TRBV6-5,TRBJ1-2
CASSYTGNYNEQFF,TGTGCCAGCAGTTACACCGGGAACTACAATGAGCAGTTCTTC,-,-,TRBV6-2/TRBV6-3,TRBJ2-1
CATSVGRISQETQYF,TGTGCCACCAGTGTTGGGAGAATTTCCCAAGAGACCCAGTACTTC,-,-,TRBV24-1,TRBJ2-5
CASSVFGQSNQPQHF,TGTGCCAGCTCAGTATTTGGACAGAGCAATCAGCCCCAGCATTTT,-,-,TRBV18,TRBJ1-5